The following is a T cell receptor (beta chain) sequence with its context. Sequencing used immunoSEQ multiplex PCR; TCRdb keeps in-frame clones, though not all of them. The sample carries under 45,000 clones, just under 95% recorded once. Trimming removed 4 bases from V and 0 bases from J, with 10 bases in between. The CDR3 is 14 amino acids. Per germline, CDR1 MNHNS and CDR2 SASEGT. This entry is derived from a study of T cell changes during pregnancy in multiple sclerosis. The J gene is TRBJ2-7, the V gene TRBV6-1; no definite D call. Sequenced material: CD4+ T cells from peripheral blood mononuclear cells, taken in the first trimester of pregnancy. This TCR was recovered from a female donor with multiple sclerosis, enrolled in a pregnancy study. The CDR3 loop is CASSVYRHSYEQYF. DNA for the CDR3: TGTGCCAGCAGTGTATACAGACACTCCTACGAGCAGTACTTC.